This entry lists 11 T cell receptor beta chains sequenced from one sample in a study of control samples from healthy donors and cancer patients. Generated by immunoSEQ multiplex PCR, the TCRdb table keeps only in-frame clones and is missing some. This table has about 40,000 clones, roughly nine tenths appearing once. Sequencing used blood. These receptors were obtained from a woman aged 45-60 years in good health.

V gene TRBV30 combines with J gene TRBJ2-5, with 12 nucleotides matching TRBD2. The trim removed 3 bases at V and 5 bases at J, leaving 7 bases unmatched. Looked up from germline, CDR1 is GTSNPN and CDR2 is SVGIG (reference sequence). The length of the CDR3 is 15 residues. CDR3 protein: CAWSATSGGRETQYF. The DNA of the CDR3 is TGTGCCTGGAGCGCGACTAGCGGGGGTCGGGAGACCCAGTACTTC.

CDR3 in amino acids: CASSVRGLNTEAFF. The CDR3, as DNA: TGTGCCAGCAGCGTCCGGGGGCTGAACACTGAAGCTTTCTTT. The chain joins TRBV5-8 to TRBJ1-1; TRBD1 might be the D (6 bases). The CDR3 extends over 14 amino acids. Trimming took 4 bases from V and 0 from J, leaving 10 bases between them. Germline lookup yields CDR1 SGHTS and CDR2 YDEGEE.

The chain couples TRBV24-1 to TRBJ1-5; 8 nucleotides align to TRBD1. V dropped 0 bases and J dropped 2; count of bases not matched to a gene: 5. Germline V gene sequence: CDR1 KGHDR, CDR2 SFDVKD. This CDR3 comprises 17 residues. The CDR3 DNA sequence: TGTGCCACCAGTGATTTGCAGGGGGCAAAATGCAATCAGCCCCAGCATTTT. It specifies CATSDLQGAKCNQPQHF.

This chain links TRBV7-2 with TRBJ1-2; tentatively, D is TRBD1 (6 bases). The CDR3 extends over 14 amino acids. Looked up from germline, CDR1 is SGHTA and CDR2 is FQGNSA. V was shortened by 5 bases and J by 5 bases, with 15 bases between the two germline ends. The DNA of the CDR3 is TGTGCCAGCAGCCAAAGGGGGACTGCTTATGGCTACACCTTC. Protein sequence: CASSQRGTAYGYTF.

The chain recombines TRBV7-2 with TRBJ2-1; the D gene could be TRBD1 or TRBD2 (5 bases each). Trimming stripped 1 base from V and 4 bases from J, with 11 bases between. CDR3 length equals 15 residues. In germline, CDR1 is SGHTA, CDR2 FQGNSA. The CDR3 is CASSLGGTAYNEQFF. The CDR3 DNA is TGTGCCAGCAGCTTAGGAGGGACGGCGTACAATGAGCAGTTCTTC.

This rearrangement joins TRBV7-2 to TRBJ2-7; D not certain. The CDR3 consists of 12 residues. Trimming removed 1 base at V and 6 bases at J, with 7 bases between. From germline, CDR1 is SGHTA and CDR2 FQGNSA. CDR3 DNA sequence: TGTGCCAGCAGCTTAGGGGGTCTCGAGCAGTACTTC. Translation: CASSLGGLEQYF.

This chain uses TRBV6-5 with TRBJ1-1; D is possibly TRBD1 (5 bases). This CDR3 is 13 amino acids long. Trimming shortened V by 6 bases and J by 0 bases, and 8 bases separated the two germline ends. Looked up from germline, CDR1 is MNHEY and CDR2 is SVGAGI. The DNA for the CDR3 is TGTGCCAGCAGAAGACAGATGAACACTGAAGCTTTCTTT. This translates into CASRRQMNTEAFF.

The chain employs TRBV11-2 and TRBJ1-1, with D hard to call. Germline values: CDR1 SGHAT, CDR2 FQNNGV. The ends were cut back, 3 bases at V and 0 bases at J, with 14 bases in the middle. The CDR3 is 16 amino acids. The CDR3 DNA is TGTGCCAGCAGCTTCGACGCCGAGAGGATGAACACTGAAGCTTTCTTT. Its translation: CASSFDAERMNTEAFF.

The chain recombines TRBV9 with TRBJ1-6, with 7 bases aligning to TRBD1. The CDR3 runs 20 residues. V trimming: 1 base; J trimming: 5 bases; junction bases outside the gene matches: 18. Germline lookup yields CDR1 SGDLS and CDR2 YYNGEE. CDR3 sequence (DNA): TGTGCCAGCAGCGTAAGCCGCGGGACAGCGAGCCCCACTGATAATTCACCCCTCCACTTT. This gives the protein CASSVSRGTASPTDNSPLHF. The variable domain in full, completed from reference TRBV9 and TRBJ1-6, reads DSGVTQTPKHLITATGQRVTLRCSPRSGDLSVYWYQQSLDQGLQFLIQYYNGEERAKGNILERFSAQQFPDLHSELNLSSLELGDSALYFCASSVSRGTASPTDNSPLHFGNGTRLTVT.

The chain links TRBV5-6 to TRBJ1-6; TRBD1 aligns across 8 bases. The CDR3 covers 14 residues. Germline assignment: CDR1 SGHDT and CDR2 YYEEEE. Trimming cost V 4 bases and J 7 bases; bases outside gene matches: 4. The CDR3 DNA is TGTGCCAGCAGCGCGGGACAGGCAAATTCACCCCTCCACTTT. This encodes CASSAGQANSPLHF. The complete variable domain, with remaining parts taken from reference TRBV5-6 and TRBJ1-6, reads DAGVTQSPTHLIKTRGQQVTLRCSPKSGHDTVSWYQQALGQGPQFIFQYYEEEERQRGNFPDRFSGHQFPNYSSELNVNALLLGDSALYLCASSAGQANSPLHFGNGTRLTVT.

The chain joins TRBV7-2 to TRBJ1-2, with D tentatively TRBD1 (5 bases). V dropped 5 bases and J dropped 0 bases, with 13 bases sitting between them. The CDR3 has 15 residues. Germline CDR1 reads SGHTA; CDR2 reads FQGNSA. CDR3 amino acids: CASSLLETANYGYTF. The DNA of the CDR3 is TGTGCCAGCAGCCTACTAGAGACAGCTAACTATGGCTACACCTTC.